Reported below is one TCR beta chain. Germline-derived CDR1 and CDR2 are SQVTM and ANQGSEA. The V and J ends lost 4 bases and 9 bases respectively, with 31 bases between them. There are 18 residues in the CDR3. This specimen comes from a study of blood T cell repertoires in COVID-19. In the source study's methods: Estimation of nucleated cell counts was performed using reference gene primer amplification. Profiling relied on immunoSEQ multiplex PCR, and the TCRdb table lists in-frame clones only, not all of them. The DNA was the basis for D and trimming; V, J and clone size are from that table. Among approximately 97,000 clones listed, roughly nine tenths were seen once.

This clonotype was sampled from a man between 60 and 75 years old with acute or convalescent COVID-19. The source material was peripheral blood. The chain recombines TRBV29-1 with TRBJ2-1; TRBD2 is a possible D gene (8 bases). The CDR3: CSVGGGQVNRGLVGEQFF. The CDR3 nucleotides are TGCAGCGTTGGGGGTGGACAGGTGAACAGGGGACTAGTAGGTGAGCAGTTCTTC.